This T cell receptor (beta chain) originates from a study of metastatic and nonmetastatic thyroid tumors. The study's findings and limits: It was reportedly found that TCR beta diversity was significantly higher in malignant thyroid tumors than in benign nodules, a difference seen in both blood and tumor samples.

This clone was counted ten times or more. The antigen is not known. CDR3 length: 11 amino acids. Trimming removed 3 bases from V and 15 bases from J; junction bases left unmatched: 5. Germline assignment: CDR1 GTSNPN and CDR2 SVGIG (reference sequence). Prior to thyroid surgery, none of the patients had received any treatment. In the original workflow: Clinicopathological groups supplied CDR3 differences that were used to build a distant-metastasis classifier for papillary thyroid cancer. TCRdb recomputed clones from the PCR reads via MiXCR. TCRdb assigned the V and J calls; the authors' analysis was not used. The table includes roughly 61,000 clones, 4% to 5% detected once.

Specimen: blood. This TCR came from a female donor with papillary thyroid cancer or a benign thyroid nodule (not recorded which). Some clones in this sample may be carry-over from other donors' samples. The gene calls are TRBV30 and TRBJ1-6; TRBD1 aligns across 7 bases. As DNA, the CDR3 is TGTGCCTGGAGCCCGGGACAGAGCCTCCACTTT. As protein: CAWSPGQSLHF.